Listed below are T cell receptor beta chains from one sample, sequenced in a study of T cell responses to AZD1222 COVID-19 vaccine. Method: immunoSEQ multiplex PCR; TCRdb's copy keeps in-frame clones and lacks some. The table lists approximately 68,000 clones, more than 70% of them singletons, with 20% in the top ten. This sample comprised peripheral blood, obtained on day 0 of AZD1222 vaccination. These receptors all come from an adult in good health. Both conserved end residues are part of each CDR3. D genes are given only for firm matches. Clone size is given for some rows only: seen once, a few or many times, or a class if the clone is expanded.

-	TRBV30	-	TRBJ1-1	TGTGCCTGGCACCGACGGGTCACTGAAGCTTTCTTT	CAWHRRVTEAFF
-	TRBV14	-	TRBJ1-3	TGTGCCAGCAGCCAGAGATGGGGACGGCTCGGAAACACCATATATTTT	CASSQRWGRLGNTIYF
TRBD2	TRBV30	few	TRBJ2-1	TGTGCCTGGAGTACGGGACTAGCGGCGAACAATGAGCAGTTCTTC	CAWSTGLAANNEQFF
-	TRBV24-1	-	TRBJ1-1	TGTGCCACCAAAGGGGGAAACACTGAAGCTTTCTTT	CATKGGNTEAFF
-	TRBV6-5	-	TRBJ1-5	TGTGCCAGCAGTTACTCGGAGGATCAGCCCCAGCATTTT	CASSYSEDQPQHF
TRBD1	TRBV30	once	TRBJ2-5	TGTGCCTGGTCCAGGGGGCGGCTGGAGACCCAGTACTTC	CAWSRGRLETQYF
-	TRBV6-5	-	TRBJ2-1	TGTGCCAGCAGTTACTCGCCGACAGGCGGTGAGCAGTTCTTC	CASSYSPTGGEQFF
TRBD2	TRBV4-2	-	TRBJ2-7	TGTGCCAGCAGCCAAGATACTAGCGGGGCCTCCTACGAGCAGTACTTC	CASSQDTSGASYEQYF
TRBD1	TRBV5-4	-	TRBJ2-1	TGTGCCAGCAGCTTGGGGACAGGGACCTACAATGAGCAGTTCTTC	CASSLGTGTYNEQFF
-	TRBV7-2	-	TRBJ2-3	TGTGCCAGCAGCTCCCCAGGTGGGGGGCGCACAGATACGCAGTATTTT	CASSSPGGGRTDTQYF
TRBD2	TRBV5-1	-	TRBJ2-5	TGCGCCAGCAGCGCTAGCGGGCAAGAGACCCAGTACTTC	CASSASGQETQYF
-	TRBV27	-	TRBJ1-1	TGTGCCAGCAGTTTCCTTCAGGGAAAGAACACTGAAGCTTTCTTT	CASSFLQGKNTEAFF
-	TRBV2	-	TRBJ1-4	TGTGCCAGCAGTTTCACAGGTCTCGGTGAAAAACTGTTTTTT	CASSFTGLGEKLFF
TRBD1	TRBV3-1/TRBV3-2	few	TRBJ2-3	TGTGCCAGCAGCCAAGATTCCGGACAGGGCACAGATACGCAGTATTTT	CASSQDSGQGTDTQYF
TRBD1	TRBV11-2	-	TRBJ2-5	TGTGCCAGCAGCTTAGGGGGCTTAGGGACAGGGCACCAAGAGACCCAGTACTTC	CASSLGGLGTGHQETQYF
-	TRBV5-5	-	TRBJ1-6	TGTGCCAGCAGCCGCTTATCAAGACAGGCCTCCTATAATTCACCCCTCCACTTT	CASSRLSRQASYNSPLHF
-	TRBV5-1	-	TRBJ1-1	TGCGCCAGCAGCTTGACAGGGATGAACACTGAAGCTTTCTTT	CASSLTGMNTEAFF
-	TRBV5-1	few	TRBJ2-3	TGCGCCAGCAGCCCCGGTGAGACCCAGAACACAGATACGCAGTATTTT	CASSPGETQNTDTQYF
-	TRBV28	-	TRBJ2-7	TGTGCCAGCAGCGCCCCTCACAGTCCCTACGAGCAGTACTTC	CASSAPHSPYEQYF
-	TRBV6-4	-	TRBJ2-2	TGTGCCAGCAGCGTGATAGGGTCGGGGGAGCTGTTTTTT	CASSVIGSGELFF
-	TRBV19	-	TRBJ2-1	TGTGCCAGTAGTATTATCGCGGGGCCCTACAATGAGCAGTTCTTC	CASSIIAGPYNEQFF
TRBD1	TRBV5-1	-	TRBJ2-3	TGCGCCAGCAGCACAAAACCCGGGACAGGGGGCTCAGATACGCAGTATTTT	CASSTKPGTGGSDTQYF
TRBD1	TRBV9	-	TRBJ1-5	TGTGCCAGCAGCCCAGGGGGGGGGAATCAGCCCCAGCATTTT	CASSPGGGNQPQHF
-	TRBV2	-	TRBJ2-1	TGTGCCAGCATGTTACAGGGGACTAACAATGAGCAGTTCTTC	CASMLQGTNNEQFF
TRBD1	TRBV28	-	TRBJ1-2	TGTGCCAGCAGTACACAGACAGGGGGGGGCTATGGCTACACCTTC	CASSTQTGGGYGYTF
TRBD2	TRBV10-1	-	TRBJ2-1	TGCGCCAGCAGTGACACTAGCGGGAATGAGCAGTTCTTC	CASSDTSGNEQFF
-	TRBV10-3	-	TRBJ1-1	TGTGCCATCAGTGAGAGTGTCCCGGGCACTGAAGCTTTCTTT	CAISESVPGTEAFF
-	TRBV28	few	TRBJ2-7	TGTGCCAGCAGCTCCAATTTGGGGAAGTACTTC	CASSSNLGKYF
TRBD2	TRBV5-1	few	TRBJ2-3	TGCGCCAGCAGCTTAAGTCTAGCGGAATCAATTACGCAGTATTTT	CASSLSLAESITQYF
-	TRBV25-1	-	TRBJ2-7	TGTGCCAGTAGCAAGGTGACCGAGCAGTACTTC	CASSKVTEQYF
-	TRBV27	-	TRBJ1-4	TGTGCCAGCAGCGAAGGAGGGGGTGATGAAAAACTGTTTTTT	CASSEGGGDEKLFF
-	TRBV20-1	-	TRBJ2-3	TGCAGTGCTAGTAGGAAAGGGTCGGATACGCAGTATTTT	CSASRKGSDTQYF
-	TRBV5-4	-	TRBJ2-1	TGTGCCAGCAGCCTGGCCAGCGGAGACCACAATGAGCAGTTCTTC	CASSLASGDHNEQFF
-	TRBV6-4	-	TRBJ1-6	TGTGCCAGCAGCGTTCGGGCAGGGATTAATTCACCCCTCCACTTT	CASSVRAGINSPLHF
TRBD2	TRBV4-2	-	TRBJ2-1	TGTGCCAGCAGCCAAGAGGGGCTAGCGGGAGATACTTATGAGCAGTTCTTC	CASSQEGLAGDTYEQFF
-	TRBV6-2/TRBV6-3	-	TRBJ2-7	TGTGCCAGCAGCCCCGGGCCGTCCTACGAGCAGTACTTC	CASSPGPSYEQYF
-	TRBV5-1	few	TRBJ1-3	TGCGCCAGCAGCTCAGGGCCAACTTCTGGAAACACCATATATTTT	CASSSGPTSGNTIYF
-	TRBV2	-	TRBJ2-7	TGTGCCAGCAGTGAATCCAACTACGAGCAGTACTTC	CASSESNYEQYF
TRBD1	TRBV5-1	-	TRBJ1-5	TGCGCCAGCAGCTCGGGACAGGGGAATCAGCCCCAGCATTTT	CASSSGQGNQPQHF
-	TRBV6-5	once	TRBJ2-5	TGTGCCAGCAGTCGTTCCGGGACCCAGTACTTC	CASSRSGTQYF